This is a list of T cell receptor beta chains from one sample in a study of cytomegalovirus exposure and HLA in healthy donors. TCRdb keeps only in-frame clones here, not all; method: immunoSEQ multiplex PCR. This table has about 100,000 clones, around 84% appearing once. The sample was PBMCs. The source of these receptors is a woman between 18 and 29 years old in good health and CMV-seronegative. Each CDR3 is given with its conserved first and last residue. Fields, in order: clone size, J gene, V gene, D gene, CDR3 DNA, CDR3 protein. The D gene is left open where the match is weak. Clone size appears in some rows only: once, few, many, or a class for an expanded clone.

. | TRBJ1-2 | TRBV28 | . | TGTGCCACCTCGACCGCGGGGGGCTACACCTTC | CATSTAGGYTF
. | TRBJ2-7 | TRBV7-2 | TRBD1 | TGTGCCAGCAGCGGGACAGGTTTTGGCGAGCAGTACTTC | CASSGTGFGEQYF
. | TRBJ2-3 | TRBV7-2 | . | TGTGCCAGCAGCTCTGACTGGGGCACAGATACGCAGTATTTT | CASSSDWGTDTQYF
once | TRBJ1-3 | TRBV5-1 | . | TGCGCCAGCAGCTCGGACACCCCTGGAAACACCATATATTTT | CASSSDTPGNTIYF
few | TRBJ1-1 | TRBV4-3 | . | TGCGCCAGCAGCCAAGGCCTGAGGAGTGCCGGCGGGATGAACACTGAAGCTTTCTTT | CASSQGLRSAGGMNTEAFF
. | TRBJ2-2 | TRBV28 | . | TGTGCCAGCAGTTTAGGAGGGACCTTTACCGGGGAGCTGTTTTTT | CASSLGGTFTGELFF
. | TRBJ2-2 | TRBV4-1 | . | TGCGCCAGCAGCCAAAGTCAGGCAACTCGATTTACGAACACCGGGGAGCTGTTTTTT | CASSQSQATRFTNTGELFF
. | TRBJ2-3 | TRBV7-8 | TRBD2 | TGTGCCAGCAGACAGGACTGGGCGGGGGGCACAGATACGCAGTATTTT | CASRQDWAGGTDTQYF
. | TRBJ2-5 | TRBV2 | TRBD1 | TGTGCCAGTCGGCGGGGACAGGGACTTCAAGAGACCCAGTACTTC | CASRRGQGLQETQYF
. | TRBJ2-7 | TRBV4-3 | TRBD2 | TGCGCCAGCAGCCAAGAGACGGGAGGGCCCTACGAGCAGTACTTC | CASSQETGGPYEQYF
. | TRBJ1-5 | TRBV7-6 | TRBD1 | TGTGCCAGCAGCTTAGCGGGCCGGGACAGGGATCAGCCCCAGCATTTT | CASSLAGRDRDQPQHF
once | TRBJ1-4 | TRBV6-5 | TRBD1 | TGTGCCAGCAGTTACTGGACAGGGTCGGCTGAAAAACTGTTTTTT | CASSYWTGSAEKLFF
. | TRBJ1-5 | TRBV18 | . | TGTGCCAGCTCCTCTACGGCGGGAGAATTCCCCAATCAGCCCCAGCATTTT | CASSSTAGEFPNQPQHF
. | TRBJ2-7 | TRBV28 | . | TGTGCCAGCAGTTTTGAATTGACCACAAGAGGGAGGACCTACGAGCAGTACTTC | CASSFELTTRGRTYEQYF
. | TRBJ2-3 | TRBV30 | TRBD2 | TGTGCCTGGAGTGTACGGTTAGATGGACTACGGGGGCGGGGGGGCAGGGAGGATACGCAGTATTTT | CAWSVRLDGLRGRGGREDTQYF
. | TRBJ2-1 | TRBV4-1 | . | TGCGCCAGCAGCCAAGAATCAAGGGGCAAGTTCTTC | CASSQESRGKFF
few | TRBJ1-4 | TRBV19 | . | TGTGCCAGTAGTATGACAGTCAGCAATGAAAAACTGTTTTTT | CASSMTVSNEKLFF
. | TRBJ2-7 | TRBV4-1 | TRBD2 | TGCGCCAGCAGCCAAGATTGGCTAGCGGGAGATTACGAGCAGTACTTC | CASSQDWLAGDYEQYF
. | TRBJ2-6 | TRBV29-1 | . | TGCAGCGTTTCCGGGTCTGGGGCCAACGTCCTGACTTTC | CSVSGSGANVLTF
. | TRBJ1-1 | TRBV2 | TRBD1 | TGTGCCAGCATGAGGGGGCGGACTGAAGCTTTCTTT | CASMRGRTEAFF
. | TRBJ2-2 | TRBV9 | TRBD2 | TGTGCCAGCAGCCAGCGGGGGGCCGGGGAGCTGTTTTTT | CASSQRGAGELFF
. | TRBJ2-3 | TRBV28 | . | TGTGCCAGCAGTATCCTCCCTCTAGCATCAGATACGCAGTATTTT | CASSILPLASDTQYF
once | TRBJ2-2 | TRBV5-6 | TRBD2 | TGTGCCAGCAGCTTGAAGCCTAGCGGGAGGGTGTGGGACACCGGGGAGCTGTTTTTT | CASSLKPSGRVWDTGELFF
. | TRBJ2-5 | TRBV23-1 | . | TGCGCCAGCAGTCTAGGGGCCGACCTCCAAGAGACCCAGTACTTC | CASSLGADLQETQYF
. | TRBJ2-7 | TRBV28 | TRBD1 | TGTGCCAGCAGTTATGGGGACAGGGAACTCTACGAGCAGTACTTC | CASSYGDRELYEQYF
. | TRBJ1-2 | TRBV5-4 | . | TGTGCCAGCAGCTTTCTGGGGGCCAGATATGGCTACACCTTC | CASSFLGARYGYTF
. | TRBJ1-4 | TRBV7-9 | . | TGTTCCAGCAGCTTATCCGGGGTACTGTTTTTT | CSSSLSGVLFF
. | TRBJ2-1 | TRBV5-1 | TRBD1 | TGCGCCAGCAGCTTGGAAGGGGGCCCCTACAATGAGCAGTTCTTC | CASSLEGGPYNEQFF
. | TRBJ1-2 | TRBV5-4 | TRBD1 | TGTGCCAGCAGCTTGGGGACAGGGGGTGGCTATGGCTACACCTTC | CASSLGTGGGYGYTF
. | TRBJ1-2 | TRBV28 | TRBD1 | TGTGCCAGCAGGCGGGACAGCCTAGAAGGGGTTGGCTACACCTTC | CASRRDSLEGVGYTF
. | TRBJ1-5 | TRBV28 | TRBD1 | TGTGCCAGCAGACTCCCGACAGGGAGCAATCAGCCCCAGCATTTT | CASRLPTGSNQPQHF
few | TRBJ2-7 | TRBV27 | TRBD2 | TGTGCCAGCAGGCGGACAGGGAAAGGACTAGCGGGCGGTATCTACGAGCAGTACTTC | CASRRTGKGLAGGIYEQYF
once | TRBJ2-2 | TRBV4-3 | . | TGCGCCAGCAGCCAAGAAGGGGCTGCGAACACCGGGGAGCTGTTTTTT | CASSQEGAANTGELFF
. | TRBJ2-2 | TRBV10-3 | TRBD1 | TGTGCCCTGAGGGGACAGGGGAGATGGCGGTCCCTGGACCTGGAGCTGTTTTTT | CALRGQGRWRSLDLELFF
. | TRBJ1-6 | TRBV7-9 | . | TGTGCCAGCAGCCTCCAAGGGGATTCACCCCTCCACTTT | CASSLQGDSPLHF
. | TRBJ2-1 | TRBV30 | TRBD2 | TGTGCCTCCGAGACTAGCGGGGGGTGGATAGTTGAGCAGTTCTTC | CASETSGGWIVEQFF
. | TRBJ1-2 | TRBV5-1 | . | TGCGCCAGCAGCTTGGTCGTGTTGGGGGGGCATGGCTACACCTTC | CASSLVVLGGHGYTF
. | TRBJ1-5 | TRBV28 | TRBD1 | TGTGTCAGCAGTTTAACAGGGGGCAGCAATCAGCCCCAGCATTTT | CVSSLTGGSNQPQHF
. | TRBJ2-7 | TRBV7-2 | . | TGTGCCAGCAGCTTAGGAGGTTCGGATGCCTACGAGCAGTACTTC | CASSLGGSDAYEQYF
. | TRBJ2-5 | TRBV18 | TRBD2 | TGTGCCAGCTCACCAAACCCCAGCGGGGGGTTGGAGACCCAGTACTTC | CASSPNPSGGLETQYF
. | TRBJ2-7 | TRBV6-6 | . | TGTGCCAGCAGTTACAGGGGTCTGATCTACGAGCAGTACTTC | CASSYRGLIYEQYF
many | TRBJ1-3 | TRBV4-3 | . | TGCGCCAGCAGCCCCTATTTACAGGGAACATCTGGAAACACCATATATTTT | CASSPYLQGTSGNTIYF
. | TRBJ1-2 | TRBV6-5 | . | TGTGCCAGCAGTCCGGACATCAATGGCTACACCTTC | CASSPDINGYTF
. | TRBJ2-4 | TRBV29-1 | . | TGCAGCGTTGACGGGGGTGGCAAAAACATTCAGTACTTC | CSVDGGGKNIQYF
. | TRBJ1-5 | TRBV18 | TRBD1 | TGTGCCAGCTCGCCCGGGACAGATAGCAATCAGCCCCAGCATTTT | CASSPGTDSNQPQHF
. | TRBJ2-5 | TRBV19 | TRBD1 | TGTGCCAGTAGTATAGATCGAGACAGGGGGCCGCAAGAGACCCAGTACTTC | CASSIDRDRGPQETQYF
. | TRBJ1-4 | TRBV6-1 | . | TGTGCCAGCAGTGAAGCTGCGTGGGCTTATAATGAAAAACTGTTTTTT | CASSEAAWAYNEKLFF
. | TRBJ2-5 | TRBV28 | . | TGTGCCAGCAGTTTTGGGGGGAGTGGAGAGACCCAGTACTTC | CASSFGGSGETQYF
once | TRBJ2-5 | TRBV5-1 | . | TGCGCCAGCAGCTTAAACTGGCAAGAGACCCAGTACTTC | CASSLNWQETQYF
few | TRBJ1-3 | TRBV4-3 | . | TGCGCCAGCAGCCAAGAACAGTCCCTCTCTGGAAACACCATATATTTT | CASSQEQSLSGNTIYF
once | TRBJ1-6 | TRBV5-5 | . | TGTGCCAGCAGCCGATCGGATTCACCCCTCCACTTT | CASSRSDSPLHF